Listed here are 17 T cell receptor beta chains from one sample, sequenced in a study of early T cells in non-severe SARS-CoV-2 infection. TCRdb fed the 5' RACE reads into MiXCR, producing one record per CDR3 protein. Of about 76,000 distinct CDR3 sequences listed, 11% are singletons. The specimen sequenced was whole blood. All receptors come from an adult who was a healthcare worker with PCR-confirmed SARS-CoV-2 infection or an uninfected control (not recorded which).

The rearrangement links TRBV20-1 to TRBJ2-7, with a tentative D call TRBD2 (6 bases). Germline values: CDR1 DFQATT, CDR2 SNEGSKA (reference sequence). The V end lost 6 bases, the J end lost 6 bases, and 18 bases lay between the germline ends. The CDR3 extends over 13 amino acids. The CDR3 spells CSANRDSSGEQYF. CDR3 nucleotide sequence: TGCAGTGCCAACCGGGACTCCTCTGGCGAGCAGTACTTC.

This clonotype occurred many times. V and J are TRBV19 and TRBJ1-2; TRBD1 matches at 7 bases. Germline CDR1 and CDR2: LNHDA and SQIVND (reference sequence). The trim removed 4 bases at V and 4 bases at J, leaving 6 bases unmatched. The CDR3 is made up of 14 amino acids. The CDR3, as DNA: TGTGCCAGTAGTAAGGAGGACAGGCTCTATGGCTACACCTTC. This translates into CASSKEDRLYGYTF.

This clonotype was counted at least ten times. The chain uses TRBV15 and TRBJ1-2, with 8 bases identical to TRBD1. Trimming took 0 bases from V and 4 from J; bases not matched to a gene: 4. This CDR3 is built from 15 residues. The germline V gene has CDR1 LNHNV and CDR2 YYDKDF (reference sequence). CDR3 sequence (DNA): TGTGCCACCAGCAGAGATCCCGGGACAGGCTATGGCTACACCTTC. Amino acids: CATSRDPGTGYGYTF.

A word on this clonotype: The conserved final phenylalanine or tryptophan is absent from the CDR3, which likely points to a read error. J is TRBJ2-3 and V is TRBV6-1; tentative D call: TRBD1 (5 bases). V was trimmed by 4 bases and J by 3 bases, leaving 14 bases between them. The CDR3 has 15 residues. CDR1 and CDR2 from the germline V gene are MNHNS and SASEGT. For the CDR3, the DNA is TGTGCCAGCAGTGTCAGGGAATTGGCAACAGATACGCAGTATTAT. Translation: CASSVRELATDTQYY.

Ten or more counts support this clonotype. The chain is built from TRBV7-2 and TRBJ2-2; D possibly corresponds to TRBD2 (5 bases). This CDR3 has 17 amino acids. Germline CDR1 reads SGHTA; CDR2 reads FQGNSA. V dropped 5 bases and J dropped 2 bases, with 18 bases sitting between them. The CDR3 spells CASSPLTLAANTGELFF. CDR3 nucleotide sequence: TGTGCCAGCAGCCCCCTCACCCTAGCCGCCAACACCGGGGAGCTGTTTTTT. The full variable domain, in which reference TRBV7-2 and TRBJ2-2 provide the parts outside the CDR3, is GAGVSQSPSNKVTEKGKDVELRCDPISGHTALYWYRQSLGQGLEFLIYFQGNSAPDKSGLPSDRFSAERTGGSVSTLTIQRTQQEDSAVYLCASSPLTLAANTGELFFGEGSRLTVL.

J is TRBJ2-7 and V is TRBV28; D is unresolved. CDR3 length: 12 amino acids. V shed 7 bases and J shed 2 bases, with 9 bases lying between them. From germline, CDR1 is MDHEN and CDR2 SYDVKM. The CDR3 nucleotides are TGTGCCAGCACTACTCCCCCCTACGAGCAGTACTTC. Translated: CASTTPPYEQYF.

The chain recombines TRBV20-1 with TRBJ2-5; TRBD1 matches 12 bases. V shed 2 bases, J shed 5 bases, and the junction held 12 bases outside the gene matches. Per the germline V gene, CDR1 is DFQATT and CDR2 is SNEGSKA (reference sequence). There are 17 residues in the CDR3. DNA for the CDR3: TGCAGTGCTAGACCTTATAGGGGACAGGGGGCGCCGGAGACCCAGTACTTC. Protein: CSARPYRGQGAPETQYF.

This chain joins TRBV5-1 and TRBJ2-3; D not certain. The V end lost 3 bases, the J end lost 4 bases, and 18 bases lay between the germline ends. This CDR3 comprises 16 residues. Germline CDR1 SGHRS, CDR2 YFSETQ. CDR3 nucleotides: TGCGCCAGCAGCTCAGGCGCCCAGCAGAGTGCAGATACGCAGTATTTT. Translating it yields CASSSGAQQSADTQYF.

This clonotype showed up many times. This chain connects TRBV5-1 to TRBJ1-1; D gene ambiguous. The V gene lost 0 bases and the J gene lost 5 bases, with 5 bases spanning the gap. The CDR3 is 12 amino acids. The V gene's germline CDR1 is SGHRS and CDR2 YFSETQ. The CDR3 DNA reads TGCGCCAGCAGCTTGGTAGCGACTGAAGCTTTCTTT. Amino acids: CASSLVATEAFF.

In its sample, this clonotype was seen many times. The chain carries TRBV12-3 or TRBV12-4 and TRBJ2-7; TRBD1 matches 10 bases. The length of the CDR3 is 15 residues. Trimming cost V 3 bases and J 6 bases; bases outside gene matches: 8. For the CDR3, the DNA is TGTGCCAGCAGTTTGATCTGGGACAGGGGTAGCGAGCAGTACTTC. Its translation: CASSLIWDRGSEQYF.

This clonotype occurred a few times. The chain carries TRBV7-2 and TRBJ2-3; 11 nucleotides align to TRBD2. This CDR3 comprises 15 residues. CDR1 and CDR2 from the germline V gene are SGHTA and FQGNSA. V was clipped by 4 bases and J by 6 bases; unmatched bases: 6. CDR3 protein: CASSYGLAGVDTQYF. The CDR3 nucleotides are TGTGCCAGCAGCTATGGACTAGCGGGCGTTGATACGCAGTATTTT.

This clonotype occurred many times. The chain employs TRBV6-6 and TRBJ1-4, with TRBD1 identical over 8 bases. V lost 6 bases and J lost 0; bases outside the gene matches: 9. The germline CDR1 and CDR2 sequences are MNHNY and SVGAGI (reference sequence). CDR3 length equals 17 residues. CDR3 sequence: CASSPDRGGSTNEKLFF. CDR3 sequence (DNA): TGTGCCAGCAGCCCTGACAGGGGAGGTTCAACTAATGAAAAACTGTTTTTT.

The CDR3 protein is CASSLEGNNEQFF. DNA for the CDR3: TGTGCCAGCAGCTTAGAGGGGAACAATGAGCAGTTCTTC. V usage is TRBV7-9 and J usage is TRBJ2-1, with TRBD1 as a possible D gene (5 bases). Trimming left V 1 base short and J 5 bases short, with 6 bases between. This CDR3 is built from 13 residues. Germline values: CDR1 SEHNR, CDR2 FQNEAQ (reference sequence).

In this sample, this clonotype turned up a few times. The CDR3 region is CASSSQGQGSSYNEQFF. The CDR3 nucleotides are TGTGCCAGTAGTAGCCAGGGACAGGGTAGTTCCTACAATGAGCAGTTCTTC. The chain employs TRBV19 and TRBJ2-1; 9 bases are shared with TRBD1. The CDR3 loop spans 17 amino acids. V shed 4 bases, J shed 1 base, and the junction held 8 bases outside the gene matches. Germline-derived CDR1 and CDR2 are LNHDA and SQIVND (reference sequence).

This clonotype was found a few times. The V and J genes are TRBV5-1 and TRBJ1-1; D may be TRBD1 (6 bases). CDR1 and CDR2 (germline): SGHRS, YFSETQ. Trimming stripped 9 bases from V and 11 bases from J, with 26 bases between. CDR3 length equals 14 residues. CDR3 DNA: TGCGCCACCTCTTGGGGGACCGCGGGGGCGGCGGCTTTCTTT. Protein product: CATSWGTAGAAAFF.

A few counts support this clonotype. The V call is TRBV7-9, the J call TRBJ1-3; D is undetermined. The CDR3 extends over 15 amino acids. The germline V and J ends were trimmed by 5 bases and 0 bases, with 11 bases remaining between them. Germline V gives CDR1 SEHNR, CDR2 FQNEAQ (reference sequence). In nucleotides, the CDR3 is TGTGCCAGCAGCACCGCCGATTACTCTGGAAACACCATATATTTT. As protein: CASSTADYSGNTIYF.

This sequence joins TRBV19 and TRBJ2-2; possible D gene TRBD2, 7 bases. Germline values: CDR1 LNHDA, CDR2 SQIVND (reference sequence). The ends were cut back, 4 bases at V and 3 bases at J, with 12 bases in the middle. This CDR3 has 15 amino acids. CDR3 residues: CASSRGGPDTGELFF. CDR3 nucleotide sequence: TGTGCCAGTAGTAGGGGGGGCCCGGACACCGGGGAGCTGTTTTTT.